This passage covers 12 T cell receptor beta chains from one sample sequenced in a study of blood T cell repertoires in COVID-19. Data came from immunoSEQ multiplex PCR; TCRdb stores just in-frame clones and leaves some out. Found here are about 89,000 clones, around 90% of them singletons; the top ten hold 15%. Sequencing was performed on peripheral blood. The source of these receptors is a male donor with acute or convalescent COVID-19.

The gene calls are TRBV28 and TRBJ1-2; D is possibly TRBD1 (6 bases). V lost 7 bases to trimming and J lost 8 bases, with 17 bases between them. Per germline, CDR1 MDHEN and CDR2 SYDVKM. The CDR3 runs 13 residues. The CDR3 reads CASTNRAPNGYTF. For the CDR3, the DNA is TGTGCCAGCACTAACAGGGCTCCGAACGGCTACACCTTC.

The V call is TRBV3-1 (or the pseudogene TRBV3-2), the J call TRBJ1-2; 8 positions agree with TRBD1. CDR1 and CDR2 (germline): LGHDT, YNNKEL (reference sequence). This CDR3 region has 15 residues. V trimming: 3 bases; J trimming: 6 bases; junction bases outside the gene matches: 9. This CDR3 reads CASSHRPGGANGYTF. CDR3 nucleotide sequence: TGTGCCAGCAGCCACAGACCAGGGGGCGCAAATGGCTACACCTTC.

The CDR3 nucleotides read TGTGCCAGCTCACGGTTGGGGCTGGAGACCCAGTACTTC. Translation: CASSRLGLETQYF. The chain couples TRBV18 to TRBJ2-5; a weak D match, TRBD1 (5 bases). The CDR3 has 13 amino acids. V was pared by 4 bases and J by 5 bases, with 11 bases between. Germline V gene data show CDR1 as KGHSH and CDR2 as LQKENI.

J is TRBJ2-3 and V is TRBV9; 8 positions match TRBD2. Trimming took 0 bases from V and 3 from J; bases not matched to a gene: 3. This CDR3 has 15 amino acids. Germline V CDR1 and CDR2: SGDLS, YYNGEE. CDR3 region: CASSVEQRGTDTQYF. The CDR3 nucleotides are TGTGCCAGCAGCGTAGAGCAGCGGGGGACAGATACGCAGTATTTT. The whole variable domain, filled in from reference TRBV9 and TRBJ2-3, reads DSGVTQTPKHLITATGQRVTLRCSPRSGDLSVYWYQQSLDQGLQFLIQYYNGEERAKGNILERFSAQQFPDLHSELNLSSLELGDSALYFCASSVEQRGTDTQYFGPGTRLTVL.

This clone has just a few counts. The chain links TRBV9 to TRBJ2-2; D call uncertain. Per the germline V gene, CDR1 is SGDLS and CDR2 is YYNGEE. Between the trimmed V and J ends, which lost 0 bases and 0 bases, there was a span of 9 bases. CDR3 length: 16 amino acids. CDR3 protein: CASSVGSTPNTGELFF. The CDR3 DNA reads TGTGCCAGCAGCGTAGGTAGTACCCCGAACACCGGGGAGCTGTTTTTT.

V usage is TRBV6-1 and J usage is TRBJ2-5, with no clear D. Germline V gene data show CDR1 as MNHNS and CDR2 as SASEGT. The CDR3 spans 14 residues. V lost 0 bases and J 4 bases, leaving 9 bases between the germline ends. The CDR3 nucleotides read TGTGCCAGCAGTGAAGCGCCCGGTCGAGAGACCCAGTACTTC. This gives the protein CASSEAPGRETQYF.

CDR3 bases: TGTGCCGGAGTATTGACAGGCGCCTCCTACGAGCAGTACTTC. Its protein product is CAGVLTGASYEQYF. The genes are TRBV30 and TRBJ2-7, with D perhaps TRBD1 (6 bases). In germline, CDR1 is GTSNPN, CDR2 SVGIG (reference sequence). CDR3 size: 14 residues. Trimming cost V 8 bases and J 0 bases, with 17 bases left between them.

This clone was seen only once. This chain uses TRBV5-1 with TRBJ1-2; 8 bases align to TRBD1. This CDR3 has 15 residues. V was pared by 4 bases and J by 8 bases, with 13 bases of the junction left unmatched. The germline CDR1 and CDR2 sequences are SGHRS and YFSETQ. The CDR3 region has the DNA TGCGCCAGCAGCCAAGGACAGGGAGGGTCGAAAGGCTACACCTTC. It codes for CASSQGQGGSKGYTF.

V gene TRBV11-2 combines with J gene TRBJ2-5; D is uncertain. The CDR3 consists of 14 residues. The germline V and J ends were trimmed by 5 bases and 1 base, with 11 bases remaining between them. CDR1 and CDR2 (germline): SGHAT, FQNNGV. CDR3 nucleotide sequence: TGTGCCAGCAGCCGTGTATCCCTCCAAGAGACCCAGTACTTC. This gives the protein CASSRVSLQETQYF.

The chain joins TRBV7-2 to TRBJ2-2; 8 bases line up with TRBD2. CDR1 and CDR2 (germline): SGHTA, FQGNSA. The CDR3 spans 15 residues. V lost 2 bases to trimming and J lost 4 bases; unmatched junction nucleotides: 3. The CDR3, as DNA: TGTGCCAGCAGCTTAATTCGGGGGGGCACCGGGGAGCTGTTTTTT. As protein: CASSLIRGGTGELFF.

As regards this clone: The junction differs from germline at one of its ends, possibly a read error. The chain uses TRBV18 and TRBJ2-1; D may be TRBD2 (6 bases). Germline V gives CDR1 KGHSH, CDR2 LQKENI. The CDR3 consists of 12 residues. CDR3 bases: TGTGCCAGCACACCAAGGGCGGGGGAGCAGTTCTTC. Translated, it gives CASTPRAGEQFF.

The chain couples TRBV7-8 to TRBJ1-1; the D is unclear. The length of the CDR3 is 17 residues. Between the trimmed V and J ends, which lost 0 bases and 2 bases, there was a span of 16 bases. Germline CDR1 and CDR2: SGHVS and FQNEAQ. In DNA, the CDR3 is TGTGCCAGCAGCTTAGCGAGGGTAGGGAACACAAACACTGAAGCTTTCTTT. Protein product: CASSLARVGNTNTEAFF.